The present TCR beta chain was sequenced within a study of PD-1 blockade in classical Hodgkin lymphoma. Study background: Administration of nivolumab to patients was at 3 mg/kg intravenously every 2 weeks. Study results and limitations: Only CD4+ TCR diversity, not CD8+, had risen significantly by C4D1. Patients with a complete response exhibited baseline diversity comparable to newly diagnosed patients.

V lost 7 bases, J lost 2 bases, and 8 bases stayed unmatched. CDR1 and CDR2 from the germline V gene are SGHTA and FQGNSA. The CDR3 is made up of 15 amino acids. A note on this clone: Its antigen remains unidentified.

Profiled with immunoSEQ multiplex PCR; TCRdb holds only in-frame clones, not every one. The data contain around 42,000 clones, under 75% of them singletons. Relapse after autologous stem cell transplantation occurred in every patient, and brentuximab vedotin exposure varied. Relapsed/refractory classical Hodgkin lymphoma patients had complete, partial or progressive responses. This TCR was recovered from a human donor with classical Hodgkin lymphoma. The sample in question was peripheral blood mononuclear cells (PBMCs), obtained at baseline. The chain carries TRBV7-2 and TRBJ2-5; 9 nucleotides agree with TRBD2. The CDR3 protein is CASNRGGAAQETQYF. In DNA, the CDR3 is TGTGCCAGCAACCGCGGGGGGGCAGCTCAAGAGACCCAGTACTTC.